A single sample is the source of the 27 T cell receptor beta chains below, sequenced in a study of T cell responses to AZD1222 COVID-19 vaccine (dated by TCRdb to the early 2020s). The library was built by means of the immunoSEQ multiplex PCR assay. TCRdb limited this immuneACCESS table to in-frame rearrangements with V and J called. A share of clones is missing; checked studies link under half to unresolved V genes, and the rest is unexplained. The sample includes more than 95,000 clones, with approximately 89% observed a single time. Over 6.5% of the sample comes from the top ten. Sample time point, as interpreted from the label and publication: baseline before first vaccination. The material was peripheral blood, obtained on day 0 of AZD1222 vaccination. Source of these receptors: an adult in good health.

This chain joins TRBV4-3 and TRBJ2-1; D gene uncertain. Per germline, CDR1 LGHNA and CDR2 YSLEER. V was clipped by 2 bases and J by 3 bases, with 2 bases between them. CDR3 length: 12 amino acids. The CDR3 here is CASSQHYNEQFF. The CDR3 nucleotides are TGCGCCAGCAGCCAACACTACAATGAGCAGTTCTTC.

This chain joins TRBV28 and TRBJ1-1; D uncertain. The germline CDR1 and CDR2 sequences are MDHEN and SYDVKM. Trimming stripped 4 bases from V and 11 bases from J, with 17 bases between. This CDR3 has 13 amino acids. CDR3 residues: CASSSNRKSKAFF. As DNA, the CDR3 is TGTGCCAGCAGTTCCAACAGAAAATCCAAGGCTTTCTTT.

This clone was recorded a few times. V and J are TRBV29-1 and TRBJ1-6, with D maybe TRBD1 (6 bases). CDR1 SQVTM and CDR2 ANQGSEA come from the germline V gene. The CDR3 consists of 13 residues. Trimming stripped 6 bases from V and 6 bases from J, with 12 bases between. CDR3 sequence: CSVRGSRNSPLHF. The CDR3 DNA is TGCAGCGTGAGGGGGAGTCGTAATTCACCCCTCCACTTT.

The chain uses TRBV28 and TRBJ2-7; D remains ambiguous. CDR1 and CDR2 from the germline V gene are MDHEN and SYDVKM. V was shortened by 11 bases and J by 0 bases, with 14 bases between the two germline ends. This CDR3 spans 13 amino acids. The CDR3 DNA sequence: TGTGCCGCGGTCGAACCCGGCTCCTACGAGCAGTACTTC. Translated: CAAVEPGSYEQYF.

The chain employs TRBV7-6 and TRBJ1-1; D is unresolved. In germline, CDR1 is SGHVS, CDR2 FNYEAQ. Trimming stripped 2 bases from V and 5 bases from J, with 9 bases between. This CDR3 is built from 13 residues. The CDR3 nucleotides read TGTGCCAGCAGCTTAATAGGAGGGACTGAAGCTTTCTTT. Translated, it gives CASSLIGGTEAFF.

The CDR3 DNA follows: TGCGCCAGCAGCTTGGGGCAGCAATCTAACTATGGCTACACCTTC. Residues: CASSLGQQSNYGYTF. The chain joins TRBV5-1 to TRBJ1-2, with D uncertain. This CDR3 region has 15 residues. Germline CDR1 reads SGHRS; CDR2 reads YFSETQ. V lost 0 bases and J lost 0, with 9 bases in between.

The chain joins TRBV3-1 (or the pseudogene TRBV3-2) to TRBJ1-4, with D possibly matching TRBD1 (5 bases). V was pared by 4 bases and J by 4 bases, with 16 bases between. This CDR3 is 16 amino acids long. Germline V gene data show CDR1 as LGHDT and CDR2 as YNNKEL (reference sequence). DNA for the CDR3: TGTGCCAGCAGCCTTTCCCCATGGGGGGGTAATGAAAAACTGTTTTTT. Translated: CASSLSPWGGNEKLFF.

The chain joins TRBV19 to TRBJ1-2, with 8 bases fitting TRBD1. The trim removed 5 bases at V and 1 base at J, leaving 3 bases unmatched. The CDR3 loop spans 14 amino acids. Per germline, CDR1 LNHDA and CDR2 SQIVND (reference sequence). CDR3 DNA: TGTGCCAGTAGTTACGGACAGGGTAACTATGGCTACACCTTC. Protein sequence: CASSYGQGNYGYTF.

This clone was seen only once. The rearrangement joins TRBV6-1 to TRBJ2-7; 8 bases match TRBD1. CDR1 is MNHNS and CDR2 is SASEGT in the germline V gene. This CDR3 is built from 15 residues. The J segment lost 4 bases and the V segment lost 2 bases, leaving 7 bases of the junction unmatched. The CDR3 spells CASSERTGNRYEQYF. CDR3 coding DNA: TGTGCCAGCAGTGAAAGGACAGGGAACCGATACGAGCAGTACTTC.

This clone was found once. This rearrangement joins TRBV3-1 (or the pseudogene TRBV3-2) to TRBJ2-7; 9 bases agree with TRBD2. The length of the CDR3 is 15 residues. V was pared by 1 base and J by 7 bases, with 8 bases of the junction left unmatched. Germline CDR1 is LGHDT and CDR2 is YNNKEL (reference sequence). The CDR3 DNA sequence: TGTGCCAGCAGCCAAGTGGCGGGAGGGGATCAGGAGCAGTACTTC. Translating gives CASSQVAGGDQEQYF.

V gene TRBV18 combines with J gene TRBJ2-7, with D possibly TRBD1 on 6 matching bases. The CDR3 is 15 amino acids. The V gene lost 2 bases and the J gene lost 1 base, with 12 bases spanning the gap. Germline V lookup: CDR1 KGHSH, CDR2 LQKENI. The CDR3, as DNA: TGTGCCAGCTCACCATTTCAGGGGATTTCCTACGAGCAGTACTTC. Amino acids: CASSPFQGISYEQYF.

The rearrangement links TRBV25-1 to TRBJ2-7; 7 nucleotides align to TRBD1. The CDR3 consists of 15 residues. Germline V CDR1 and CDR2: MGHDK, SYGVNS. Trimming at V came to 1 base and at J to 3 bases, leaving 6 bases not matched to a gene. In DNA form, the CDR3 reads TGTGCCAGCAGTGAATTGGTGGCAGGGGGCTACGAGCAGTACTTC. Protein: CASSELVAGGYEQYF.

The rearrangement joins TRBV28 to TRBJ1-5, with D perhaps TRBD1 (6 bases). Trimming left V 6 bases short and J 6 bases short, with 18 bases between. This CDR3 contains 15 residues. Germline V gives CDR1 MDHEN, CDR2 SYDVKM. The CDR3 nucleotides read TGTGCCAGCAGCGAACCTACAGGGTTGGCTCAGCCCCAGCATTTT. Translated: CASSEPTGLAQPQHF.

This clone was detected once. V usage is TRBV29-1 and J usage is TRBJ2-7; D uncertain. CDR3 length equals 12 residues. V dropped 6 bases and J dropped 3 bases, with 12 bases sitting between them. Germline CDR1 is SQVTM and CDR2 is ANQGSEA. The CDR3 DNA follows: TGCAGCGTGGGTGCCGGCAACTACGAGCAGTACTTC. Translated: CSVGAGNYEQYF.

The chain has TRBV14 and TRBJ2-5; 10 bases fit TRBD2. The trim removed 0 bases at V and 5 bases at J, leaving 6 bases unmatched. The V gene's germline CDR1 is SGHDN and CDR2 FVKESK. The CDR3 runs 16 residues. CDR3 protein: CASSQEQAGGPETQYF. The CDR3 DNA is TGTGCCAGCAGCCAAGAACAAGCGGGAGGGCCGGAGACCCAGTACTTC.

The rearrangement uses TRBV2 and TRBJ1-6; 9 nucleotides line up with TRBD1. J gave up 9 bases and V 0 bases, and 3 bases lay outside the gene matches. This CDR3 contains 15 residues. CDR1 is SNHLY and CDR2 is FYNNEI in the germline V gene. CDR3 region: CASSEAGTGSSPLHF. CDR3 coding DNA: TGTGCCAGCAGTGAAGCAGGGACAGGGAGTTCACCCCTCCACTTT.

This clone is classed as medium-sized. The V gene is TRBV6-4, the J gene TRBJ1-5; D unclear. The CDR3 spans 12 residues. Looked up from germline, CDR1 is MRHNA and CDR2 is SNTAGT. Trimming stripped 7 bases from V and 7 bases from J, with 11 bases between. In DNA, the CDR3 is TGTGCCAGCACGGGAGGTCAGCAGCCCCAGCATTTT. It is translated as CASTGGQQPQHF.

The V and J genes are TRBV20-1 and TRBJ2-4, with unresolved D. Looked up from germline, CDR1 is DFQATT and CDR2 is SNEGSKA (reference sequence). The CDR3 runs 15 residues. V was clipped by 3 bases and J by 11 bases, with 23 bases between them. CDR3 nucleotides: TGCAGTGCTAGTAAGGCTAAAGCCTCCTTTTGGGTTCAGTACTTC. Amino acids: CSASKAKASFWVQYF.

Points on this clone: The junction and the germline gene differ at one end; a read error may be behind it. The V gene is TRBV7-9, the J gene TRBJ1-2; D gene unclear. This CDR3 comprises 15 residues. Germline assignment: CDR1 SEHNR and CDR2 FQNEAQ (reference sequence). The CDR3 DNA sequence: TGTGCCAACAGCTTAGTTGGGGATACCATGTATGGCTACACCTTC. This sequence encodes CANSLVGDTMYGYTF.

This clone was seen a few times. The chain joins TRBV9 to TRBJ2-5; the D is unclear. Germline values: CDR1 SGDLS, CDR2 YYNGEE. This CDR3 is built from 13 residues. Trimming removed 0 bases from V and 7 bases from J, with 10 bases in between. The CDR3 DNA reads TGTGCCAGCAGCGTAGATTTAGGCGGGACCCAGTACTTC. Protein product: CASSVDLGGTQYF.

The CDR3: CASSRAGGPTGELFF. DNA for the CDR3: TGTGCCAGCAGTAGAGCGGGAGGACCCACCGGGGAGCTGTTTTTT. The chain is built from TRBV2 and TRBJ2-2; 9 bases match TRBD2. With V trimmed by 5 bases and J by 4 bases, 5 bases remained unmatched. This CDR3 is built from 15 residues. Germline V gene data show CDR1 as SNHLY and CDR2 as FYNNEI. Based on the CDR3 plus reference TRBV2 and TRBJ2-2, the full variable domain is EPEVTQTPSHQVTQMGQEVILRCVPISNHLYFYWYRQILGQKVEFLVSFYNNEISEKSEIFDDQFSVERPDGSNFTLKIRSTKLEDSAMYFCASSRAGGPTGELFFGEGSRLTVL.

This rearrangement joins TRBV4-1 to TRBJ1-2, with TRBD1 identical over 7 bases. Germline V gene lookup returns CDR1 MGHRA and CDR2 YSYEKL. With 4 bases clipped from V and 4 bases from J, the junction kept 9 bases outside the gene matches. This CDR3 region has 15 residues. The CDR3 DNA is TGCGCCAGCAGCCGGTTAGACAGGGTCCCCTATGGCTACACCTTC. Residues: CASSRLDRVPYGYTF.

Here the CDR3 DNA reads TGTGCCAGCAGCTTATATTCGCGGGCCGGGAGCGATGAGCAGTTCTTC. It is translated as CASSLYSRAGSDEQFF. V and J are TRBV7-9 and TRBJ2-1; TRBD2 is a possible D gene (6 bases). Germline V gene data show CDR1 as SEHNR and CDR2 as FQNEAQ (reference sequence). V was cut by 2 bases and J by 8 bases, with 19 bases left in between. The CDR3 is 16 amino acids.

The chain combines TRBV6-5 with TRBJ1-1; D is unresolved. V lost 0 bases and J lost 1, with 9 bases in between. This CDR3 region has 15 residues. Germline CDR1 reads MNHEY; CDR2 reads SVGAGI. The DNA for the CDR3 is TGTGCCAGCAGTTACTCGAAACAGAGGAACACTGAAGCTTTCTTT. Protein: CASSYSKQRNTEAFF.

This clone appeared once. This sequence joins TRBV29-1 and TRBJ2-5; no definite D call. The CDR3 length is 11 residues. Trimming left V 2 bases short and J 7 bases short, with 8 bases between. CDR1 SQVTM and CDR2 ANQGSEA come from the germline V gene. The CDR3: CSVEQFATQYF. The CDR3 coding sequence is TGCAGCGTTGAACAGTTTGCGACCCAGTACTTC.

CDR3: CSVEDPQGRGKLFF. The CDR3, as DNA: TGCAGCGTTGAAGATCCACAGGGGAGGGGAAAACTGTTTTTT. V and J are TRBV29-1 and TRBJ1-4; 7 positions match TRBD1. CDR1 and CDR2 from the germline V gene are SQVTM and ANQGSEA. The CDR3 is made up of 14 amino acids. V gave up 0 bases and J gave up 10 bases; unmatched junction bases: 8.

The J gene is TRBJ2-2, the V gene TRBV7-8, with a weak D call TRBD2 (5 bases). This CDR3 is 15 amino acids long. V was shortened by 5 bases and J by 0 bases, with 10 bases between the two germline ends. Looked up from germline, CDR1 is SGHVS and CDR2 is FQNEAQ. For the CDR3, the DNA is TGTGCCAGCAGCCTGAGGGATTCGAACACCGGGGAGCTGTTTTTT. Its translation: CASSLRDSNTGELFF.